This is a list of T cell receptor beta chains from one sample in a study of prognosis after radiotherapy for stage I lung cancer. TCRdb ran MiXCR on the multiplex PCR reads and lists one entry per CDR3 protein. The sample has over 20,000 distinct CDR3 sequences, under 40% seen once. The sequencing here drew on PBMCs, taken before or after stereotactic body radiation therapy (not recorded which). The source of these receptors is a donor aged 50 or older with non-small cell lung cancer. Each CDR3 is given with its conserved first and last residue. D genes are given only for firm matches. Expanded clones are given a class, and other clones once, few, many or no size at all.

v_call	d_call	j_call	clone_size	cdr3_aa	cdr3_nt
TRBV19	TRBD1	TRBJ1-1	many	CASRTGIAYPEAFF	TGTGCCAGTAGGACAGGGATAGCCTACCCTGAAGCTTTCTTT
TRBV2	NA	TRBJ2-2	once	CASSEPLGGSNTGELFF	TGTGCCAGCAGTGAACCGCTTGGGGGATCGAACACCGGGGAGCTGTTTTTT
TRBV5-1	NA	TRBJ1-5	many	CASSPEKPDQPQHF	TGCGCCAGCAGCCCGGAAAAACCCGATCAGCCCCAGCATTTT
TRBV5-1	NA	TRBJ1-6	NA	CASNPGTGNSPLHF	TGCGCCAGCAATCCGGGAACAGGGAATTCACCCCTCCACTTT
TRBV20-1	TRBD1	TRBJ1-5	many	CSASPRQGGQPQHF	TGCAGTGCAAGTCCCCGACAGGGTGGCCAGCCCCAGCATTTT
TRBV7-8	NA	TRBJ2-2	many	CASSRGANTGELFF	TGTGCCAGCAGCCGCGGGGCGAACACCGGGGAGCTGTTTTTT
TRBV27	NA	TRBJ1-2	NA	CASIRKANYCYTF	TGTGCCAGCATCCGGAAAGCTAACTATTGCTACACCTTC
TRBV6-5	TRBD1	TRBJ1-1	many	CASSYDRGLTEAFF	TGTGCCAGCAGTTACGACAGGGGTTTAACTGAAGCTTTCTTT
TRBV19	NA	TRBJ1-5	many	CASKPPKGGWNQPQHF	TGTGCCAGTAAGCCGCCAAAGGGAGGATGGAATCAGCCCCAGCATTTT
TRBV19	NA	TRBJ1-6	NA	CASRGEGDTYSPLHF	TGTGCCAGTAGGGGAGAAGGCGACACCTATTCACCCCTCCACTTT
TRBV12-3/TRBV12-4	TRBD1	TRBJ1-1	NA	CAISSKTGGVFTEAFF	TGTGCCATCAGTTCAAAGACAGGGGGAGTATTCACTGAAGCTTTCTTT
TRBV7-3	NA	TRBJ1-2	NA	CASSLSSAGPVNGYTF	TGTGCCAGCAGCTTATCATCCGCAGGGCCGGTGAATGGCTACACCTTC
TRBV19	TRBD2	TRBJ2-2	many	CASSTSSGRAGYTGELFF	TGTGCCAGTAGTACCTCTAGCGGGAGGGCGGGGTACACCGGGGAGCTGTTTTTT
TRBV18	TRBD1	TRBJ2-1	many	CASSPREGAEYNEQFF	TGTGCCAGCTCACCACGAGAGGGGGCGGAATACAATGAGCAGTTCTTC
TRBV5-1	NA	TRBJ1-2	many	CASSLTAGVQYGGYTF	TGCGCCAGCAGCTTGACCGCAGGGGTTCAGTACGGTGGCTACACCTTC
TRBV7-8	NA	TRBJ2-7	many	CASSPEWNLYEQYF	TGTGCCAGCAGCCCCGAGTGGAATCTTTACGAGCAGTACTTC
TRBV10-3	TRBD1	TRBJ1-2	many	CAISEGQGYGYTF	TGTGCCATCAGTGAAGGACAGGGATATGGCTACACCTTC
TRBV24-1	TRBD2	TRBJ2-3	NA	CATGDLAGRDGGGDTQYF	TGTGCCACCGGTGATTTGGCCGGGAGGGACGGGGGAGGAGATACGCAGTATTTT
TRBV7-2	NA	TRBJ1-4	many	CASSYQGENEKLFF	TGTGCCAGCAGCTATCAGGGCGAGAATGAAAAACTGTTTTTT
TRBV7-2	TRBD1	TRBJ1-2	NA	CASSQQGDGFYGYTF	TGTGCCAGCAGCCAACAGGGGGATGGATTCTATGGCTACACCTTC
TRBV27	NA	TRBJ2-3	many	CASSSTRVGTSTDTQYF	TGTGCCAGCAGTTCCACAAGAGTGGGTACTAGCACAGATACGCAGTATTTT
TRBV11-2	TRBD1	TRBJ1-6	many	CASSLGQHSPLHF	TGTGCCAGCAGCTTGGGACAGCATTCACCCCTCCACTTT
TRBV6-1	TRBD1	TRBJ1-2	many	CATVPLTGDGYTF	TGTGCCACCGTACCCCTCACAGGGGATGGCTACACCTTC
TRBV12-3/TRBV12-4	TRBD1	TRBJ2-5	NA	CASSSISGTGGDQYF	TGTGCCAGCAGTTCCATCTCCGGGACAGGGGGCGACCAGTACTTC
TRBV14	NA	TRBJ1-1	NA	CASSRGGGGAGTEAFF	TGTGCCAGCAGCCGAGGGGGGGGGGGCGCGGGTACTGAAGCTTTCTTT
TRBV3-1	NA	TRBJ1-2	many	CASMGRNYGYTF	TGTGCCAGCATGGGCAGGAACTATGGCTACACCTTC
TRBV18	NA	TRBJ2-5	NA	CASSPARSETQYF	TGTGCCAGCTCACCAGCTCGGTCCGAGACCCAGTACTTC
TRBV7-6	TRBD1	TRBJ1-5	NA	CASSLGGTAYSNQPQHF	TGTGCCAGCAGCTTAGGCGGGACAGCTTATAGCAATCAGCCCCAGCATTTT
TRBV9	NA	TRBJ2-5	few	CASSLATHMGTQYF	TGTGCCAGCAGCTTAGCAACTCATATGGGCACCCAGTACTTC
TRBV2	NA	TRBJ2-7	many	CASRNSGTSNEQYF	TGTGCCAGCAGAAACTCCGGGACATCGAACGAGCAGTACTTC
TRBV9	TRBD2	TRBJ2-1	many	CASSVVGQGGVNEQFF	TGTGCCAGCAGCGTAGTAGGGCAGGGAGGGGTAAATGAGCAGTTCTTC
TRBV6-1	TRBD1	TRBJ2-2	NA	CASSHRGSGVDLFF	TGTGCCAGCAGCCACAGGGGTTCGGGCGTGGATCTGTTTTTT
TRBV28	NA	TRBJ2-7	many	CASTEGPAYEQYF	TGTGCCAGCACCGAGGGACCCGCCTACGAGCAGTACTTC
TRBV6-1	TRBD2	TRBJ2-1	NA	CASIKTWTSGGNEQFF	TGTGCCAGCATCAAAACTTGGACTAGCGGGGGCAATGAGCAGTTCTTC
TRBV24-1	NA	TRBJ2-3	once	CATSDLSGSAGGGDTQYF	TGTGCCACCAGTGATTTGTCCGGGAGTGCCGGGGGAGGAGATACGCAGTATTTT
TRBV6-1	TRBD1	TRBJ2-7	NA	CASSPGQFTYEQYF	TGTGCCAGCAGTCCGGGACAGTTCACCTACGAGCAGTACTTC
TRBV9	TRBD1	TRBJ1-1	NA	CAIRTGKNTEAFF	TGTGCCATAAGGACAGGGAAAAACACTGAAGCTTTCTTT
TRBV6-2/TRBV6-3	NA	TRBJ2-5	few	CASGTSIWETQYF	TGTGCCAGCGGGACTTCTATCTGGGAGACCCAGTACTTC
TRBV11-3	NA	TRBJ2-5	many	CASSEDLFMETQYF	TGTGCCAGCAGCGAGGACCTCTTTATGGAGACCCAGTACTTC
TRBV6-4	TRBD1	TRBJ2-1	NA	CASSEWTGASNEQFF	TGTGCCAGCAGTGAATGGACAGGGGCGAGCAATGAGCAGTTCTTC
TRBV2	NA	TRBJ2-7	medium-sized	CASSVGGPYEQYF	TGTGCCAGCAGTGTGGGGGGGCCCTACGAGCAGTACTTC
TRBV6-4	NA	TRBJ2-7	many	CASSEEGWAYYEQYF	TGTGCCAGCAGTGAAGAGGGTTGGGCTTACTACGAGCAGTACTTC
TRBV3-1	NA	TRBJ1-2	NA	CASSQAEWGRGYTF	TGTGCCAGCAGCCAAGCGGAGTGGGGGCGTGGCTACACCTTC
TRBV28	TRBD2	TRBJ2-3	many	CASRTSGKSTDTQYF	TGTGCCAGCAGAACAAGCGGGAAAAGCACAGATACGCAGTATTTT
TRBV6-1	NA	TRBJ1-2	NA	CASSEAGNQNYGYTF	TGTGCCAGCAGTGAAGCCGGGAACCAGAACTATGGCTACACCTTC
TRBV7-9	TRBD2	TRBJ2-3	many	CASSFSGRADTQYF	TGTGCCAGCAGCTTTAGCGGGAGGGCAGATACGCAGTATTTT
TRBV7-8	TRBD2	TRBJ2-1	many	CASSMNPSGEQFF	TGTGCCAGCAGCATGAATCCTAGCGGTGAGCAGTTCTTC
TRBV2	TRBD2	TRBJ2-1	many	CASSDSGTSGGRGSYNEQFF	TGTGCCAGCAGTGACTCGGGGACTAGCGGGGGGAGGGGCTCCTACAATGAGCAGTTCTTC